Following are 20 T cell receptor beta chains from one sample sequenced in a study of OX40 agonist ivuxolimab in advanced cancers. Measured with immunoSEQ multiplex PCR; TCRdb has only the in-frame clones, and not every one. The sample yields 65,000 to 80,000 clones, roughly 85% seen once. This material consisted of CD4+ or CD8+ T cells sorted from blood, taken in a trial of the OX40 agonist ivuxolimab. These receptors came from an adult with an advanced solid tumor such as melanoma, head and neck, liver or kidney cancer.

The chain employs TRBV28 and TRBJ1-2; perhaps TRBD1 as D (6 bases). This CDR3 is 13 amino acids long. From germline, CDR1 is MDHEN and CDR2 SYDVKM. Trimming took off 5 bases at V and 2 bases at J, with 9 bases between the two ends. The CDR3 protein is CASSRQVNYGYTF. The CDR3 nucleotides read TGTGCCAGCAGTCGACAGGTGAACTATGGCTACACCTTC.

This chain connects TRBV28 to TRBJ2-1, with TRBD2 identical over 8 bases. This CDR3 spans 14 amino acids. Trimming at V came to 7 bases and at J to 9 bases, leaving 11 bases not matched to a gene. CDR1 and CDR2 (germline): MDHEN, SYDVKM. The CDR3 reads CASTDRTSLSEQFF. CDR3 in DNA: TGTGCCAGCACCGACCGGACTAGCTTAAGTGAGCAGTTCTTC.

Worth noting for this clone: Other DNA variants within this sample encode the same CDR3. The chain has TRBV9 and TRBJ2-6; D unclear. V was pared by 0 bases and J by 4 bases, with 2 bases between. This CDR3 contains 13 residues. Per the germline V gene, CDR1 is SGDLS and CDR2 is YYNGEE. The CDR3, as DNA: TGTGCCAGCAGCGTAGCCGGGGCCAACGTCCTGACTTTC. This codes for CASSVAGANVLTF.

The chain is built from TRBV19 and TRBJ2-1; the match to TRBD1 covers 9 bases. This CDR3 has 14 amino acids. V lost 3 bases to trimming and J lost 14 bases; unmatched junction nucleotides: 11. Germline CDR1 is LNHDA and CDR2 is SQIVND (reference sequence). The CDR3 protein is CASSMDRGGSEEFF. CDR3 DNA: TGTGCCAGTAGTATGGACAGGGGAGGGTCGGAGGAGTTCTTC.

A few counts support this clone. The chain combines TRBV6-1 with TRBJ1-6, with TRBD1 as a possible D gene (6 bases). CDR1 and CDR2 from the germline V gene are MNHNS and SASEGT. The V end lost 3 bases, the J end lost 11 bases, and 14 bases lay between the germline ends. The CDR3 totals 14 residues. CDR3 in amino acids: CASSDPGTSPPLHF. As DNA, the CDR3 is TGTGCCAGCAGTGATCCCGGGACATCCCCACCCCTCCACTTT.

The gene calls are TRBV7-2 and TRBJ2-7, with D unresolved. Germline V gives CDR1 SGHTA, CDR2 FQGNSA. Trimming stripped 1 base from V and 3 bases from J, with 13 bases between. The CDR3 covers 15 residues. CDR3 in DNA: TGTGCCAGCAGCTTAGGGCTAGGCGGAATCTACGAGCAGTACTTC. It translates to CASSLGLGGIYEQYF.

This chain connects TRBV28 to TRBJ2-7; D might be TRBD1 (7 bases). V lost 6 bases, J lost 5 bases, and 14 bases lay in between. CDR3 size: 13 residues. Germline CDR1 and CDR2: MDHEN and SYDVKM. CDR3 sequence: CASRRRDSNEQYV. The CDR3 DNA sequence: TGTGCCAGCAGGAGGAGGGACAGCAACGAGCAGTACGTC.

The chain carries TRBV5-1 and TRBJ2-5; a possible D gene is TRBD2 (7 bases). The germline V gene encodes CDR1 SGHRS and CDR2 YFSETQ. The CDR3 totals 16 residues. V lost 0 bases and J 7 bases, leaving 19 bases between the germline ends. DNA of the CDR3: TGCGCCAGCAGCTTGGCTTCTGGACTAGGGGGTCCGACCCAGTACTTC. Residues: CASSLASGLGGPTQYF.

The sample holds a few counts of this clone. The CDR3 here is CASSVSGDNSPLHF. In DNA form, the CDR3 reads TGTGCCAGCAGTGTATCAGGGGACAATTCACCCCTCCACTTT. J is TRBJ1-6 and V is TRBV2; possibly TRBD1 for D (6 bases). Deletions cut 4 bases from V and 7 bases from J, with 11 bases between. The CDR3 runs 14 residues. CDR1 SNHLY and CDR2 FYNNEI come from the germline V gene. Variable domain in full (rest from reference TRBV2 and TRBJ1-6): EPEVTQTPSHQVTQMGQEVILRCVPISNHLYFYWYRQILGQKVEFLVSFYNNEISEKSEIFDDQFSVERPDGSNFTLKIRSTKLEDSAMYFCASSVSGDNSPLHFGNGTRLTVT.

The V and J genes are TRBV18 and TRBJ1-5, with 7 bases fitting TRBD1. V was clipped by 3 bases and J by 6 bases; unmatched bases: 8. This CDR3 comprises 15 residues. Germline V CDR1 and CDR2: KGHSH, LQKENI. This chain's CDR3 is CASSPSDREGQPQHF. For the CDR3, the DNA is TGTGCCAGCTCACCCTCCGACAGGGAAGGTCAGCCCCAGCATTTT.

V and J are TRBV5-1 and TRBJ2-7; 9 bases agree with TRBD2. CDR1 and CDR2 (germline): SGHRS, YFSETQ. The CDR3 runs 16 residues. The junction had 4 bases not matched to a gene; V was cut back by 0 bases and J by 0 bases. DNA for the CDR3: TGCGCCAGCAGCTTGGCCCTTAGCGGGGGCTCCTACGAGCAGTACGTC. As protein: CASSLALSGGSYEQYV.

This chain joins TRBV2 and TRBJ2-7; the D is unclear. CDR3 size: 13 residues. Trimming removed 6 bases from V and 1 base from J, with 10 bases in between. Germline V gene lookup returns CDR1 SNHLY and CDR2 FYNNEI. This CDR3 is CASRRHGSYEQYV. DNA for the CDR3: TGTGCCAGCAGGAGGCACGGATCCTACGAGCAGTACGTC.

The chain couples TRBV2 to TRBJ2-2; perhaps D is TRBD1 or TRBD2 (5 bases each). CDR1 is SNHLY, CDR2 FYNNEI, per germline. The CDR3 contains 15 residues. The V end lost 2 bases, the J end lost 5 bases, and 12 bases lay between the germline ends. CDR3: CASSEYGWGTGELFF. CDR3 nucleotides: TGTGCCAGCAGTGAATACGGTTGGGGGACCGGGGAGCTGTTTTTT.

Here the CDR3 DNA reads TGCGCCAGCAGCCAAGAGCTAGCGGGAGGGGAGCTGTTTTTT. It yields the protein CASSQELAGGELFF. The genes are TRBV4-3 and TRBJ2-2; 9 nucleotides line up with TRBD2. Germline CDR1 and CDR2: LGHNA and YSLEER. The CDR3 runs 14 residues. V lost 0 bases, J lost 8 bases, and 1 base stayed unmatched.

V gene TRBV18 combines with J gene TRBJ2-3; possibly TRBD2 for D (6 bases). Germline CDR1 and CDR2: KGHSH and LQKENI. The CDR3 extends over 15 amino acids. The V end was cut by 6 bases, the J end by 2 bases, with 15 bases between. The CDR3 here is CASSPGLDYTDTQYF. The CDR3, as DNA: TGTGCCAGCTCGCCGGGACTGGACTACACAGATACGCAGTATTTT.

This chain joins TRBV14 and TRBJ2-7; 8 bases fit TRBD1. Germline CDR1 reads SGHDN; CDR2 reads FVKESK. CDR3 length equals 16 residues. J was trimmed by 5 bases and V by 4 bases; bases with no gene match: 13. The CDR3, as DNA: TGTGCCAGCAGCCTCTTTGGTGACAGGGGATTCAACGAGCAGTACTTC. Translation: CASSLFGDRGFNEQYF.

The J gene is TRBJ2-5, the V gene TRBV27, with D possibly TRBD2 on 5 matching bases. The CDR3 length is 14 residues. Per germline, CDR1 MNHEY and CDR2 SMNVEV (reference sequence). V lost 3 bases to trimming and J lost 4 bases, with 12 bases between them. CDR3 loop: CASSFRGLAETQYF. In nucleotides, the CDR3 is TGTGCCAGCAGTTTCCGAGGACTCGCAGAGACCCAGTACTTC.

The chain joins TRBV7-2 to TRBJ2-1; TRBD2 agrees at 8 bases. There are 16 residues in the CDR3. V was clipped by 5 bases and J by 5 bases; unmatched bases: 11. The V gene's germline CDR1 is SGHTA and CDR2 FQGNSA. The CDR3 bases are TGTGCCAGCAGCACCGTGTCGCGGGGGGCCGACAATGAGCAGTTCTTC. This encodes CASSTVSRGADNEQFF. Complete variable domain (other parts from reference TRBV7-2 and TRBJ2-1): GAGVSQSPSNKVTEKGKDVELRCDPISGHTALYWYRQSLGQGLEFLIYFQGNSAPDKSGLPSDRFSAERTGGSVSTLTIQRTQQEDSAVYLCASSTVSRGADNEQFFGPGTRLTVL.

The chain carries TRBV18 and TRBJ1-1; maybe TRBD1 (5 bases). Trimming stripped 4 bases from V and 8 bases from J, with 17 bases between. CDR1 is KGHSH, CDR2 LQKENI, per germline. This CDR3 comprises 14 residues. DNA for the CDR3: TGTGCCAGCTCACTAACTTTCCGGGACGGGGAAGCTTTCTTT. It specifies CASSLTFRDGEAFF.

CDR3: CASSRGGTTNEKLFF. CDR3 nucleotides: TGTGCCAGCAGCCGTGGGGGGACAACTAATGAAAAACTGTTTTTT. The rearrangement joins TRBV9 to TRBJ1-4; TRBD1 is a possible D gene (5 bases). CDR1 and CDR2 from the germline V gene are SGDLS and YYNGEE. This CDR3 comprises 15 residues. V was trimmed by 4 bases and J by 0 bases, leaving 10 bases between them.